The rows below give T cell receptor beta chains drawn from one sample of a study of blood T cell repertoires in COVID-19. The repertoire was sequenced with immunoSEQ multiplex PCR; TCRdb's copy has only in-frame clones and lacks some. The sample has 250,000 to 350,000 clones, more than 65% seen once. Input material: peripheral blood. These receptors were collected from a person aged 65-85 years with COVID-19, enrolled during active disease. Each CDR3 is given with its conserved first and last residue. A D gene is named only where the DNA matches it firmly. Clone size, where shown, is once, few, many, or a class for clones that have expanded.

CDR3 protein: CASSVAYSNQPQHF
CDR3 DNA: TGTGCCAGCAGCGTAGCTTATAGCAATCAGCCCCAGCATTTT
D gene: NA
clone size: NA
V gene: TRBV2
J gene: TRBJ1-5

CDR3 protein: CASSLTTPAGANTEAFF
CDR3 DNA: TGTGCCAGCAGTTTAACGACCCCAGCGGGGGCGAACACTGAAGCTTTCTTT
D gene: NA
clone size: NA
V gene: TRBV28
J gene: TRBJ1-1

CDR3 protein: CASSLAAGSMDTQYF
CDR3 DNA: TGCGCCAGCAGCTTGGCTGCCGGGAGTATGGATACGCAGTATTTT
D gene: NA
clone size: NA
V gene: TRBV5-1
J gene: TRBJ2-3

CDR3 protein: CATSSDGQADQPQHF
CDR3 DNA: TGTGCCACCAGCAGCGACGGACAGGCGGATCAGCCCCAGCATTTT
D gene: TRBD1
clone size: NA
V gene: TRBV15
J gene: TRBJ1-5

CDR3 protein: CASSMWSGSVYEQYF
CDR3 DNA: TGCGCCAGCAGCATGTGGAGCGGGAGTGTCTACGAGCAGTACTTC
D gene: TRBD2
clone size: NA
V gene: TRBV5-1
J gene: TRBJ2-7

CDR3 protein: CASSKYPPWASGRAMWTGELFF
CDR3 DNA: TGTGCCAGCAGCAAATATCCCCCGTGGGCTAGCGGGAGGGCCATGTGGACCGGGGAGCTGTTTTTT
D gene: NA
clone size: few
V gene: TRBV21-1
J gene: TRBJ2-2

CDR3 protein: CASRLGGRTDTQYF
CDR3 DNA: TGTGCCAGCAGGTTGGGGGGGCGCACAGATACGCAGTATTTT
D gene: NA
clone size: NA
V gene: TRBV7-9
J gene: TRBJ2-3

CDR3 protein: CASSLRGKPTGELFF
CDR3 DNA: TGTGCCAGCAGCTTAAGAGGGAAGCCCACCGGGGAGCTGTTTTTT
D gene: NA
clone size: NA
V gene: TRBV7-2
J gene: TRBJ2-2

CDR3 protein: CASSIDASNSPLHF
CDR3 DNA: TGTGCCAGTAGTATAGATGCGTCGAATTCACCCCTCCACTTT
D gene: NA
clone size: once
V gene: TRBV19
J gene: TRBJ1-6

CDR3 protein: CSVGTDQNQPQHF
CDR3 DNA: TGCAGCGTGGGGACAGATCAAAATCAGCCCCAGCATTTT
D gene: TRBD1
clone size: NA
V gene: TRBV29-1
J gene: TRBJ1-5

CDR3 protein: CASSGGAASSYEQYF
CDR3 DNA: TGTGCCAGCAGTGGGGGGGCGGCCAGCTCCTACGAGCAGTACTTC
D gene: NA
clone size: once
V gene: TRBV28
J gene: TRBJ2-7

CDR3 protein: CASSTYFGQGFTGELFF
CDR3 DNA: TGTGCCAGCAGCACATACTTTGGACAGGGGTTCACCGGGGAGCTGTTTTTT
D gene: TRBD1
clone size: NA
V gene: TRBV7-9
J gene: TRBJ2-2

CDR3 protein: CASSLLPGNEQFF
CDR3 DNA: TGTGCCAGCAGCTTGTTACCGGGTAATGAGCAGTTCTTC
D gene: NA
clone size: NA
V gene: TRBV5-8
J gene: TRBJ2-1

CDR3 protein: CAWSVQDYQPQHF
CDR3 DNA: TGTGCCTGGAGTGTCCAGGATTATCAGCCCCAGCATTTT
D gene: NA
clone size: NA
V gene: TRBV30
J gene: TRBJ1-5

CDR3 protein: CASSPQLSNEQFF
CDR3 DNA: TGTGCCAGCAGCCCCCAGTTGTCCAATGAGCAGTTCTTC
D gene: NA
clone size: NA
V gene: TRBV5-4
J gene: TRBJ2-1

CDR3 protein: CASSYMDRAFYQPQHF
CDR3 DNA: TGTGCCAGCAGTTATATGGACAGGGCTTTCTATCAGCCCCAGCATTTT
D gene: TRBD1
clone size: NA
V gene: TRBV6-5
J gene: TRBJ1-5

CDR3 protein: CATPRRRGPTDTQYF
CDR3 DNA: TGTGCCACTCCCCGTCGGCGGGGGCCCACAGATACGCAGTATTTT
D gene: NA
clone size: NA
V gene: TRBV6-5
J gene: TRBJ2-3

CDR3 protein: CASRQRTSGSRDEQFF
CDR3 DNA: TGTGCCAGCCGCCAGCGGACTAGCGGGAGCCGGGATGAGCAGTTCTTC
D gene: TRBD2
clone size: NA
V gene: TRBV6-2/TRBV6-3
J gene: TRBJ2-1

CDR3 protein: CASSLVGQGQPQHF
CDR3 DNA: TGTGCCAGCAGCTTAGTCGGACAGGGACAGCCCCAGCATTTT
D gene: TRBD1
clone size: NA
V gene: TRBV7-9
J gene: TRBJ1-5

CDR3 protein: CASSLQGQETQYF
CDR3 DNA: TGTGCCAGCAGCTTACAGGGGCAAGAGACCCAGTACTTC
D gene: NA
clone size: few
V gene: TRBV7-3
J gene: TRBJ2-5

CDR3 protein: CASSFLSTSLREQFF
CDR3 DNA: TGTGCCAGCAGTTTTCTCTCAACTAGTCTACGAGAGCAGTTCTTC
D gene: NA
clone size: NA
V gene: TRBV28
J gene: TRBJ2-1

CDR3 protein: CASIPLRASWDTQYF
CDR3 DNA: TGTGCCAGCATTCCTCTTAGGGCTAGCTGGGATACGCAGTATTTT
D gene: NA
clone size: NA
V gene: TRBV6-5
J gene: TRBJ2-3

CDR3 protein: CASSMKAVGGVAAYEQYF
CDR3 DNA: TGTGCCAGTAGTATGAAGGCGGTAGGCGGAGTCGCCGCCTACGAGCAGTACTTC
D gene: NA
clone size: NA
V gene: TRBV19
J gene: TRBJ2-7